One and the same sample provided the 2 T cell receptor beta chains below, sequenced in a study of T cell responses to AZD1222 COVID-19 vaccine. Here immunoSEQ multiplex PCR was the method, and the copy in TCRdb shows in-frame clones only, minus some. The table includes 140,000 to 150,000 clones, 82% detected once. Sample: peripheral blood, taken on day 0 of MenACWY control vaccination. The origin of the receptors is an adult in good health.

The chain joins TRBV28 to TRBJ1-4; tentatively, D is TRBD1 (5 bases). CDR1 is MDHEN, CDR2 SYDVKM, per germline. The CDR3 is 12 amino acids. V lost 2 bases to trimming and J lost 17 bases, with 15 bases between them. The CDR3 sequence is CASSLEGRSCFF. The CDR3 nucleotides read TGTGCCAGCAGTTTAGAGGGGAGATCTTGTTTTTTT.

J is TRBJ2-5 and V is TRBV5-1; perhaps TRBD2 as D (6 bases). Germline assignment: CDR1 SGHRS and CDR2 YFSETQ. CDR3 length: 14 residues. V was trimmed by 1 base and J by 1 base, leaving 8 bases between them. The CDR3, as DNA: TGCGCCAGCAGCTTGTCCGGGAGCCAAGAGACCCAGTACTTC. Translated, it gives CASSLSGSQETQYF. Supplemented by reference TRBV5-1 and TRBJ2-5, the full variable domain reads KAGVTQTPRYLIKTRGQQVTLSCSPISGHRSVSWYQQTPGQGLQFLFEYFSETQRNKGNFPGRFSGRQFSNSRSEMNVSTLELGDSALYLCASSLSGSQETQYFGPGTRLLVL.